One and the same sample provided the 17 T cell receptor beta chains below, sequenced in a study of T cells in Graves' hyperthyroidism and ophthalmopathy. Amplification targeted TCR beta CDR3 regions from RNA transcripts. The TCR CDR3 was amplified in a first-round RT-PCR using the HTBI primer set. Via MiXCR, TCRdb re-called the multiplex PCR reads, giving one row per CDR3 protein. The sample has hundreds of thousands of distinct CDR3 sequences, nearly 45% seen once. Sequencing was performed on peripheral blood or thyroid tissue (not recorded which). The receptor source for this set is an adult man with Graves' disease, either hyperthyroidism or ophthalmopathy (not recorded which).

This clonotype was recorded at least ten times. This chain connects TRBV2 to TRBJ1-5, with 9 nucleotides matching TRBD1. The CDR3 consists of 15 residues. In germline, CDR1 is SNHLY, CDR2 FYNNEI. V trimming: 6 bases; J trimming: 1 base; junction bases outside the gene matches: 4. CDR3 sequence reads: CASSGGTGSNQPQHF. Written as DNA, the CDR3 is TGTGCCAGCAGCGGCGGGACAGGGAGCAATCAGCCCCAGCATTTT.

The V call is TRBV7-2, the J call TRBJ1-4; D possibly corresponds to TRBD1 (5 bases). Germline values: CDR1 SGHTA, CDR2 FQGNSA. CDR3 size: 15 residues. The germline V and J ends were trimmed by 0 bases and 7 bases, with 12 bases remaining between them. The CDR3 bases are TGTGCCAGCAGCTTAGCGCGGACAAGTGCTGAAAAACTGTTTTTT. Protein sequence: CASSLARTSAEKLFF.

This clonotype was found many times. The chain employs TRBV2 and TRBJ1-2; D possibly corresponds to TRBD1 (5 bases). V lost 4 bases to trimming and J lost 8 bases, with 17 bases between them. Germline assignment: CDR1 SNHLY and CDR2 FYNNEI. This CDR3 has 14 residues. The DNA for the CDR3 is TGTGCCAGCAGTGGGGTACAGGAATTTGCGGGCTACACCTTC. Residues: CASSGVQEFAGYTF.

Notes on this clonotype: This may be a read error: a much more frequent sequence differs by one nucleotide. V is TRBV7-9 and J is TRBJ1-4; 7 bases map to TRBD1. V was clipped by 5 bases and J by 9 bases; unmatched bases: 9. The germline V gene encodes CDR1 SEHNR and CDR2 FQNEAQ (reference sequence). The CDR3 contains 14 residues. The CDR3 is CASSPFDRDKKLFF. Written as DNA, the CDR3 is TGTGCCAGCAGCCCGTTCGACAGGGACAAAAAACTGTTTTTT.

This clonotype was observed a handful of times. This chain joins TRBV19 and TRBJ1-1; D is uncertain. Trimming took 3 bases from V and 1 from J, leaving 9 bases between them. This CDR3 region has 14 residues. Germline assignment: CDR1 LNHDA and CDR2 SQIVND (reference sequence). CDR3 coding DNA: TGTGCCAGTAGTATTCGACCGGGGAACACTGAAGCTTTCTTT. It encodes CASSIRPGNTEAFF. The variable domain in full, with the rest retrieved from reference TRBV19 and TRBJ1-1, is DGGITQSPKYLFRKEGQNVTLSCEQNLNHDAMYWYRQDPGQGLRLIYYSQIVNDFQKGDIAEGYSVSREKKESFPLTVTSAQKNPTAFYLCASSIRPGNTEAFFGQGTRLTVV.

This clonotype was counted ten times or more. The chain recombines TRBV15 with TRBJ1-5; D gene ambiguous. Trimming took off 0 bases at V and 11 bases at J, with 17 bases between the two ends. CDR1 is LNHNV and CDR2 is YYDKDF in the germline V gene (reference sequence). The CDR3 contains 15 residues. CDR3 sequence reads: CATSRDSRGGETQHF. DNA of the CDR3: TGTGCCACCAGCAGAGATAGCCGGGGAGGTGAGACCCAGCATTTT.

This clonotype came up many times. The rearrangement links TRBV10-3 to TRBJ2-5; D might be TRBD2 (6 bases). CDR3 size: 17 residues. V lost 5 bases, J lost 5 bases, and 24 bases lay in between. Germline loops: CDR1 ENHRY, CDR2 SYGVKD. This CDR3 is CAISSTAGPEAGETQYF. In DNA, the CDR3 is TGTGCCATCAGTTCCACGGCGGGACCAGAGGCGGGCGAGACCCAGTACTTC.

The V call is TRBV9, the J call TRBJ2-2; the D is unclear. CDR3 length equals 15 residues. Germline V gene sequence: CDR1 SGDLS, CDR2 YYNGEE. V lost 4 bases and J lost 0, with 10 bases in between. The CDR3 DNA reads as TGTGCCAGCAGCCCGTTTTCCGCGAACACCGGGGAGCTGTTTTTT. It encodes CASSPFSANTGELFF.

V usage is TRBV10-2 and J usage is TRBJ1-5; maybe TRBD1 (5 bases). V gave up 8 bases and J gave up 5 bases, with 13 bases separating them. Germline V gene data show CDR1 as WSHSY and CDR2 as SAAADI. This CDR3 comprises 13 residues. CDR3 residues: CASGGQGDQPQHF. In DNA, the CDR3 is TGCGCCAGCGGTGGGCAGGGCGATCAGCCCCAGCATTTT.

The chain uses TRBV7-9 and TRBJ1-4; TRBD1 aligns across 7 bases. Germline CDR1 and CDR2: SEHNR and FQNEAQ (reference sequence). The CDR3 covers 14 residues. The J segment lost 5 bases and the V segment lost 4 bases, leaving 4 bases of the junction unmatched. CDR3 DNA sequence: TGTGCCAGCAGCTCCCTGACAGGGAATGAAAAACTGTTTTTT. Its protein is CASSSLTGNEKLFF.

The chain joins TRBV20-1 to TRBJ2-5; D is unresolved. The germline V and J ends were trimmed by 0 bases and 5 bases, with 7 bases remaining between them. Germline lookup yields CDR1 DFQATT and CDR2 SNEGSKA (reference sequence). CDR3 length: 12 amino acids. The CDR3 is CSARDRSETQYF. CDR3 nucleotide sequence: TGCAGTGCTAGAGACAGGAGTGAGACCCAGTACTTC.

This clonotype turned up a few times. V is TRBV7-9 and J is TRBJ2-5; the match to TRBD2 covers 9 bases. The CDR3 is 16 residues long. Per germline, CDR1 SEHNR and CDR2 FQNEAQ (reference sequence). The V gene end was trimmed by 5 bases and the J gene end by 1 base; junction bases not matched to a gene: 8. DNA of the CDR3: TGTGCCAGCAGCCAAGAGGCTAGCGGGACCCAAGAGACCCAGTACTTC. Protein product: CASSQEASGTQETQYF.

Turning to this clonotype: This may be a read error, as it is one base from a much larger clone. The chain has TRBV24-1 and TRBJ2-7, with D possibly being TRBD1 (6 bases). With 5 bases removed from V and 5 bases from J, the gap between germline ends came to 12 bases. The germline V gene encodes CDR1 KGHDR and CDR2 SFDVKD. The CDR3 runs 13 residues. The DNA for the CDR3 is TGTGCCACCAGTGCAGGGGAAATCAACGAGCAGTACTTC. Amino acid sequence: CATSAGEINEQYF.

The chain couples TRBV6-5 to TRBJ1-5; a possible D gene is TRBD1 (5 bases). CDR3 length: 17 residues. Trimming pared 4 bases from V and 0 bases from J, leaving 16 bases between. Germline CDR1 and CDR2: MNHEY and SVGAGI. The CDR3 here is CASSLGLGANSNQPQHF. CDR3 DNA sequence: TGTGCCAGCAGTTTGGGTTTAGGGGCTAATAGCAATCAGCCCCAGCATTTT.

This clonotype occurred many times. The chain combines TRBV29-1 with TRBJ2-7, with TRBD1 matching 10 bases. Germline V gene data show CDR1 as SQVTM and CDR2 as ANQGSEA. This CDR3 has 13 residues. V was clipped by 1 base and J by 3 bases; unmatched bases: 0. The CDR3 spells CSVEGTGGYEQYF. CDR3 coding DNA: TGCAGCGTTGAAGGGACAGGGGGCTACGAGCAGTACTTC.

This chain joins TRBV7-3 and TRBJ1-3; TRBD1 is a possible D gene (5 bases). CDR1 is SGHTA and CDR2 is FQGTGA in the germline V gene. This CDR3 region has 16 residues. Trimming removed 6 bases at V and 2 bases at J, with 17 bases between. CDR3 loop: CASSPNAGDAGNTIYF. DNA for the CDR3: TGTGCCAGCAGTCCGAACGCCGGGGACGCTGGAAACACCATATATTTT.

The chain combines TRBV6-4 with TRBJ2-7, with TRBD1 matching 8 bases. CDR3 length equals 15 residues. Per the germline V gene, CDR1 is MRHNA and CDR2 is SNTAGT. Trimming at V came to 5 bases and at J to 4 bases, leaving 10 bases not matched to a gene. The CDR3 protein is CASSSTPGGGYEQYF. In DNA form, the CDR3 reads TGTGCCAGCAGTTCGACTCCAGGGGGCGGATACGAGCAGTACTTC.